This T cell receptor (beta chain) was sequenced in a study of blood T cell repertoires in COVID-19. Individuals aged 18 to 89 years were recruited from 24 US areas. Each participant's cohort was designated according to participant-reported clinical history. Clones were sequenced by immunoSEQ multiplex PCR, and TCRdb holds only the in-frame ones, with some missing. The sample shows around 310,000 clones, nearly 90% of them seen only once. V dropped 3 bases and J dropped 1; count of bases not matched to a gene: 9. Looked up from germline, CDR1 is ENHRY and CDR2 is SYGVKD. The CDR3 length is 16 residues.

The TCR originated in a woman in her twenties or thirties who had recovered from COVID-19. The rearrangement joins TRBV10-3 to TRBJ2-7; TRBD1 agrees at 7 bases. Material for sequencing was PBMCs or T cells enriched from blood (not recorded which). The CDR3 loop reads CAISETTGKVSYEQYF. CDR3 DNA: TGTGCCATCAGTGAAACGACAGGGAAGGTGTCCTACGAGCAGTACTTC.